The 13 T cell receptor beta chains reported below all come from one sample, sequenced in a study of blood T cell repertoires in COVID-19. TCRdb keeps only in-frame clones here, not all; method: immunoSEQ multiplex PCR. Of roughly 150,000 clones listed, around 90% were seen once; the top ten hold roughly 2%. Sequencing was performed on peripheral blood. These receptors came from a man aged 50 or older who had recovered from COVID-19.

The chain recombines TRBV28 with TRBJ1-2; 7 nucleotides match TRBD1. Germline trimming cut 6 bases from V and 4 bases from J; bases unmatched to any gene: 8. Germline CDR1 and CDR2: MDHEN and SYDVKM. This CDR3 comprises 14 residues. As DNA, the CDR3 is TGTGCCAGCAGAAACAGGGGTGAGAGCTATGGCTACACCTTC. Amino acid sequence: CASRNRGESYGYTF.

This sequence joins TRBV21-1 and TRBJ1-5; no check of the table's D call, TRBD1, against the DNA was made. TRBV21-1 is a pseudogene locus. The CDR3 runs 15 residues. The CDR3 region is CASTWRHPSNQPQHF. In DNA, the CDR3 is TGTGCCAGCACGTGGCGACACCCGAGCAATCAGCCCCAGCATTTT.

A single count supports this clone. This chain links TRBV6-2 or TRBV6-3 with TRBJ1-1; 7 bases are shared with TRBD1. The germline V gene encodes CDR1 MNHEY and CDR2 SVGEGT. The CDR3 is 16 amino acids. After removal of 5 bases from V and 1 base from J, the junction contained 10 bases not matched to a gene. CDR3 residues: CASSHRPGQKNTEAFF. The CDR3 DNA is TGTGCCAGCAGTCACCGTCCGGGACAGAAGAACACTGAAGCTTTCTTT.

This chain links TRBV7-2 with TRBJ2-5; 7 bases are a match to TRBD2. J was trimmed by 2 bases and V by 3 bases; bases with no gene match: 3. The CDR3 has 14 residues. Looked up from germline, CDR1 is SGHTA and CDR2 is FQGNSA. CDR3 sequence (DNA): TGTGCCAGCAGCTTTCAGCGGGGACAAGAGACCCAGTACTTC. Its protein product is CASSFQRGQETQYF. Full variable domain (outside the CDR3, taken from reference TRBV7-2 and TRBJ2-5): GAGVSQSPSNKVTEKGKDVELRCDPISGHTALYWYRQSLGQGLEFLIYFQGNSAPDKSGLPSDRFSAERTGGSVSTLTIQRTQQEDSAVYLCASSFQRGQETQYFGPGTRLLVL.

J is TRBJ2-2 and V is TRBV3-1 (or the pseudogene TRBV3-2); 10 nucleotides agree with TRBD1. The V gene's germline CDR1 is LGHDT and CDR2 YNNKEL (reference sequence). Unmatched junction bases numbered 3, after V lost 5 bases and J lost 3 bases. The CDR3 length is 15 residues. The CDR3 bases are TGTGCCAGCAGCTTAGGGACAGGGGACACCGGGGAGCTGTTTTTT. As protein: CASSLGTGDTGELFF.

The CDR3 bases are TGTGCCAGCAGCCCGGTATCGGGTTCACCCCTCCACTTT. Translating gives CASSPVSGSPLHF. The V gene is TRBV7-2, the J gene TRBJ1-6; D remains ambiguous. CDR1 and CDR2 (germline): SGHTA, FQGNSA. The CDR3 has 13 amino acids. V lost 5 bases and J lost 9, with 11 bases in between.

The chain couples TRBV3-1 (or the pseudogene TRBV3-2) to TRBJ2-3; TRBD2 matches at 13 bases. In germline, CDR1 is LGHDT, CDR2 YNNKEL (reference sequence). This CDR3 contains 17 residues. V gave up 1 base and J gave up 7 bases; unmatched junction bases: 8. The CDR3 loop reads CASSQGGGLAGANTQYF. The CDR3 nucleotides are TGTGCCAGCAGCCAAGGGGGAGGACTAGCGGGGGCAAATACGCAGTATTTT.

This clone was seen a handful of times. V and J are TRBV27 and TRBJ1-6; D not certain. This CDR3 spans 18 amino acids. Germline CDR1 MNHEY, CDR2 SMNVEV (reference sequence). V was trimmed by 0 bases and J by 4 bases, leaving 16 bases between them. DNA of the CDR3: TGTGCCAGCAGTTTATCGACCATAGGCCGGGGATATAATTCACCCCTCCACTTT. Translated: CASSLSTIGRGYNSPLHF.

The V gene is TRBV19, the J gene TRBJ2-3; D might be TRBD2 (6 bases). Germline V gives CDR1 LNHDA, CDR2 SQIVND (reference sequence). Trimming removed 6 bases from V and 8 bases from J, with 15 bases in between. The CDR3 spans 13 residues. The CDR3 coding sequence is TGTGCCAGTAGCAAACCGGGACTTCTTACGCAGTATTTT. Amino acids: CASSKPGLLTQYF. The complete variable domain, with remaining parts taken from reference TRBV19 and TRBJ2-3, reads DGGITQSPKYLFRKEGQNVTLSCEQNLNHDAMYWYRQDPGQGLRLIYYSQIVNDFQKGDIAEGYSVSREKKESFPLTVTSAQKNPTAFYLCASSKPGLLTQYFGPGTRLTVL.

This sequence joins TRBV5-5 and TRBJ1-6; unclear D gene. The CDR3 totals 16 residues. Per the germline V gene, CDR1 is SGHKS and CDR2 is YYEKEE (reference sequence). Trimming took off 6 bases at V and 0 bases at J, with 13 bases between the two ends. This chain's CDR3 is CASIPSRSSYNSPLHF. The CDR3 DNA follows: TGTGCCAGCATTCCGTCGAGGAGCTCCTATAATTCACCCCTCCACTTT.

CDR3 coding DNA: TGTGCCAGCGCTTTGTCGAGCGGCAATCAGCCCCAGCATTTT. Translated, it gives CASALSSGNQPQHF. The V call is TRBV7-2, the J call TRBJ1-5; no definite D call. This CDR3 has 14 residues. CDR1 and CDR2 from the germline V gene are SGHTA and FQGNSA. V was cut by 8 bases and J by 2 bases, with 13 bases left in between.

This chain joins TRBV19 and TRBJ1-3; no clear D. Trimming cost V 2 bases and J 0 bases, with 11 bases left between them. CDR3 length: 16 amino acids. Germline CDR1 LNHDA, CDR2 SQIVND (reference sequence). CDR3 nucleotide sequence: TGTGCCAGTAGTATAAGTGGGCGCAACTCTGGAAACACCATATATTTT. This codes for CASSISGRNSGNTIYF.

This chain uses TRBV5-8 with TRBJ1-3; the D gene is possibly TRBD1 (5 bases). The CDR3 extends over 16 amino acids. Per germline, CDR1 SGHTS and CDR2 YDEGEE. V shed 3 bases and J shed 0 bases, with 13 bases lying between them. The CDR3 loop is CASSSRTGGSGNTIYF. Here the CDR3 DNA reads TGTGCCAGCAGCTCCAGGACCGGGGGCTCTGGAAACACCATATATTTT.